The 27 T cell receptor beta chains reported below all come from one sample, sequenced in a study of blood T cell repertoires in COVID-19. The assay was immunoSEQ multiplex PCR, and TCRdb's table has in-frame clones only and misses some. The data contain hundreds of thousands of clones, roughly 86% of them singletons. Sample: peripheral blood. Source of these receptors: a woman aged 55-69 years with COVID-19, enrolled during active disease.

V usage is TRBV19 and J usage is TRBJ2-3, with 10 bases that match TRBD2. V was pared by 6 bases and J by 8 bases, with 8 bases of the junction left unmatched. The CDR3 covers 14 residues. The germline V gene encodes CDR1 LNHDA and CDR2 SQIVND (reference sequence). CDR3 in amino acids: CASSQRGGEPTQYF. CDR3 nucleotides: TGTGCCAGTAGCCAGCGGGGGGGTGAGCCTACGCAGTATTTT.

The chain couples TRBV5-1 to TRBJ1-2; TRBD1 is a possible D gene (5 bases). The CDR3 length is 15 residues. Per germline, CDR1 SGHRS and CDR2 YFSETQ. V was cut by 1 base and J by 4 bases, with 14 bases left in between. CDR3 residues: CASSLTSPGGYGYTF. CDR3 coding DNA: TGCGCCAGCAGCTTGACCTCTCCGGGGGGCTATGGCTACACCTTC.

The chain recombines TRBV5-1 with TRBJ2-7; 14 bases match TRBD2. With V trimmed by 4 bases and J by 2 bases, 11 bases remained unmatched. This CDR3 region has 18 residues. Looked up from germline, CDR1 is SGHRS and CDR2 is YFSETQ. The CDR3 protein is CASSQAGLAGGWAYEQYF. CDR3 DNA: TGCGCCAGCAGCCAAGCCGGACTAGCGGGGGGATGGGCCTACGAGCAGTACTTC.

The CDR3 coding sequence is TGCGCCAGCAGCTTGGAGGGCAGGCTCGCGGGGAACACTGAAGCTTTCTTT. This translates into CASSLEGRLAGNTEAFF. This chain connects TRBV5-1 to TRBJ1-1; D remains ambiguous. Germline-derived CDR1 and CDR2 are SGHRS and YFSETQ. The CDR3 runs to 17 residues. Trimming shortened V by 0 bases and J by 1 base, and 16 bases separated the two germline ends.

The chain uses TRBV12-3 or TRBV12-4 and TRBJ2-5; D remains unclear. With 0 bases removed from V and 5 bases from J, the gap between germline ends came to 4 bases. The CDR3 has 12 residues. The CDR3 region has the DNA TGTGCCAGCAGTTTAGCCCAGGAGACCCAGTACTTC. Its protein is CASSLAQETQYF.

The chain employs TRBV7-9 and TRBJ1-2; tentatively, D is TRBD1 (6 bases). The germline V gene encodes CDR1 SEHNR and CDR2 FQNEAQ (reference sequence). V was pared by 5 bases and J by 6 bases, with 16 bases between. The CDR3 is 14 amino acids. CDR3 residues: CASSVPGGANGYTF. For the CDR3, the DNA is TGTGCCAGCAGCGTCCCCGGGGGGGCGAATGGCTACACCTTC.

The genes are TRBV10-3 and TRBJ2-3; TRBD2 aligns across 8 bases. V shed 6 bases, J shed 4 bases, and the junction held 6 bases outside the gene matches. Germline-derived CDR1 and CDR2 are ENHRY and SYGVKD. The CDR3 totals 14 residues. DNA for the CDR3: TGTGCCATCAGCGGGGGGGCAGTTCCAGATACGCAGTATTTT. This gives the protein CAISGGAVPDTQYF.

The chain's CDR3 is CATSRAGVGGYTF. CDR3 DNA sequence: TGTGCCACCAGCAGAGCGGGGGTTGGCGGCTACACCTTC. The chain combines TRBV15 with TRBJ1-2; the D gene is possibly TRBD1 (5 bases). V was clipped by 1 base and J by 8 bases, with 11 bases between them. Looked up from germline, CDR1 is LNHNV and CDR2 is YYDKDF (reference sequence). The CDR3 has 13 residues.

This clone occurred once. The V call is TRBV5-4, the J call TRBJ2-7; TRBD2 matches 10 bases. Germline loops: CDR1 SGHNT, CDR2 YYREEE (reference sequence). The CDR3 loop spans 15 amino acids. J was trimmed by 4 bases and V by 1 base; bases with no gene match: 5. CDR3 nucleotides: TGTGCCAGCAGCTTGAGCAGCGGGGGGGCGTACGAGCAGTACTTC. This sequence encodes CASSLSSGGAYEQYF.

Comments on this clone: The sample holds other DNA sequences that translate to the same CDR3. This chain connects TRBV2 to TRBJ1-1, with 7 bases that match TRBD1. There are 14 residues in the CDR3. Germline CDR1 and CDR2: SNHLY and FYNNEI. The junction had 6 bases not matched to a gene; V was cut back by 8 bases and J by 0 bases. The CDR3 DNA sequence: TGTGCCAGCTCTCGACAGGGATTGAACACTGAAGCTTTCTTT. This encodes CASSRQGLNTEAFF. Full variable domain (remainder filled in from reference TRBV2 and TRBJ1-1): EPEVTQTPSHQVTQMGQEVILRCVPISNHLYFYWYRQILGQKVEFLVSFYNNEISEKSEIFDDQFSVERPDGSNFTLKIRSTKLEDSAMYFCASSRQGLNTEAFFGQGTRLTVV.

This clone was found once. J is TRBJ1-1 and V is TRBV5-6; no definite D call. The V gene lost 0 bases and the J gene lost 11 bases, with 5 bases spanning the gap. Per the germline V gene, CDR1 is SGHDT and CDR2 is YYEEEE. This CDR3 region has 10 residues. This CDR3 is CASSLDGAFF. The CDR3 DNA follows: TGTGCCAGCAGCTTGGACGGGGCTTTCTTT. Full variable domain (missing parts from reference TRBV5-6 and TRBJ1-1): DAGVTQSPTHLIKTRGQQVTLRCSPKSGHDTVSWYQQALGQGPQFIFQYYEEEERQRGNFPDRFSGHQFPNYSSELNVNALLLGDSALYLCASSLDGAFFGQGTRLTVV.

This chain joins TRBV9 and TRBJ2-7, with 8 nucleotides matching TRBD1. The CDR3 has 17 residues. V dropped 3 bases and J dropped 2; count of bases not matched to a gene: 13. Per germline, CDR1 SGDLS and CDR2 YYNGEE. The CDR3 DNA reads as TGTGCCAGCAGCGCGAGAGGGGGGACAGGCGATGCCTACGAGCAGTACTTC. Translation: CASSARGGTGDAYEQYF.

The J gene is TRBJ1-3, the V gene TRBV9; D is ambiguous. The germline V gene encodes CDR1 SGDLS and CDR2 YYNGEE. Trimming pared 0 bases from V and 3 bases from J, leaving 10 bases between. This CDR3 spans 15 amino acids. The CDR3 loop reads CASSVGAGNGNTIYF. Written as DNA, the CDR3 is TGTGCCAGCAGCGTAGGTGCGGGTAATGGAAACACCATATATTTT.

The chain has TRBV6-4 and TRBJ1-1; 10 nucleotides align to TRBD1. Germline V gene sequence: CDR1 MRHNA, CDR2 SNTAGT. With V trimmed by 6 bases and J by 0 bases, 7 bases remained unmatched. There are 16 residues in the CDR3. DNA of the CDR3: TGTGCCAGCAGACCCGGGACAGGGGCCCTGAACACTGAAGCTTTCTTT. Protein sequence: CASRPGTGALNTEAFF.

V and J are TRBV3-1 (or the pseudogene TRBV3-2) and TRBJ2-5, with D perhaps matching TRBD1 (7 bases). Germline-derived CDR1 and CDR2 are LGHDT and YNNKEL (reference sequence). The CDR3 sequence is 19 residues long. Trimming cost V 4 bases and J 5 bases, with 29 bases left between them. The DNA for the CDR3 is TGTGCCAGCAGCCGAGCCCCCTCAACAGGGGTGGGAGGAGGGGAGACCCAGTACTTC. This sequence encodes CASSRAPSTGVGGGETQYF.

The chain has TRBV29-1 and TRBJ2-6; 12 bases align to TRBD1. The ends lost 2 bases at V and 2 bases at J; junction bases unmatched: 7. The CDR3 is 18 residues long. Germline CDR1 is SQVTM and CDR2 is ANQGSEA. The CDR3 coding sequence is TGCAGCGTTGAATTCCGGGACAGGGGGCCCACTGGGGCCAACGTCCTGACTTTC. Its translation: CSVEFRDRGPTGANVLTF.

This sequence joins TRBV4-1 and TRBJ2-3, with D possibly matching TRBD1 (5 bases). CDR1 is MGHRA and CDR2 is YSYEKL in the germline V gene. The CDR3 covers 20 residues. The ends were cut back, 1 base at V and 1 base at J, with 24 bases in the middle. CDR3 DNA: TGCGCCAGCAGCCAAGGTTATATGGGGCCAGGTAGTATTGGCACAGATACGCAGTATTTT. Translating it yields CASSQGYMGPGSIGTDTQYF.

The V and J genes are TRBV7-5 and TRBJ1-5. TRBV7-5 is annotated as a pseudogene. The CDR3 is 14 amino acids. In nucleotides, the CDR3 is TGTGCCAGAACCCCATGGGGAGCCAATCAGCCCCAGCATTTT. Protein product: CARTPWGANQPQHF.

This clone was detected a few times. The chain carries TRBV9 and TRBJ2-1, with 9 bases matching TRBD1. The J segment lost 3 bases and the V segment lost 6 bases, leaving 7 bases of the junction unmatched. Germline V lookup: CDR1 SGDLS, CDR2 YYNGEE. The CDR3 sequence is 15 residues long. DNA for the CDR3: TGTGCCAGCACCCAAGGGGGACAGGGCTACAATGAGCAGTTCTTC. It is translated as CASTQGGQGYNEQFF. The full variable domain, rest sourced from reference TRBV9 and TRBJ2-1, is DSGVTQTPKHLITATGQRVTLRCSPRSGDLSVYWYQQSLDQGLQFLIQYYNGEERAKGNILERFSAQQFPDLHSELNLSSLELGDSALYFCASTQGGQGYNEQFFGPGTRLTVL.

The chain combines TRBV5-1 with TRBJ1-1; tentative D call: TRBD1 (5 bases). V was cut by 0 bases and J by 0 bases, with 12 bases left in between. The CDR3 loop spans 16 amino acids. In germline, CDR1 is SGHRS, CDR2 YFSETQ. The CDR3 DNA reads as TGCGCCAGCAGCTTGGGACAGAGTACCATGAACACTGAAGCTTTCTTT. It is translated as CASSLGQSTMNTEAFF.

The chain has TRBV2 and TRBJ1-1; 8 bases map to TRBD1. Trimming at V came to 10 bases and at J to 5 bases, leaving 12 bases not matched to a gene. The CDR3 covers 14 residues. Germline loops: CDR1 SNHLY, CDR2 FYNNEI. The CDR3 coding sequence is TGTGCCACCCGAAAAAGGCAGGGGGCTACTGAAGCTTTCTTT. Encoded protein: CATRKRQGATEAFF.

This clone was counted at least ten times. In DNA, the CDR3 is TGTGCCAGCAGCGTCTACCAGGGTTTACAAGAGACCCAGTACTTC. It is translated as CASSVYQGLQETQYF. J is TRBJ2-5 and V is TRBV9; a weak D match, TRBD1 (5 bases). With 2 bases removed from V and 2 bases from J, the gap between germline ends came to 13 bases. Germline V gene lookup returns CDR1 SGDLS and CDR2 YYNGEE. The CDR3 loop spans 15 amino acids.

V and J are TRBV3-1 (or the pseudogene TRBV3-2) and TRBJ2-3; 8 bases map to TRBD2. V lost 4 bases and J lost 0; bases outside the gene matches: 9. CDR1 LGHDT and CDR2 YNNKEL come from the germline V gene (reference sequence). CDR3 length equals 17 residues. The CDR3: CASSPIRTSLSTDTQYF. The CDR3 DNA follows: TGTGCCAGCAGCCCGATAAGGACTAGCCTTAGCACAGATACGCAGTATTTT.

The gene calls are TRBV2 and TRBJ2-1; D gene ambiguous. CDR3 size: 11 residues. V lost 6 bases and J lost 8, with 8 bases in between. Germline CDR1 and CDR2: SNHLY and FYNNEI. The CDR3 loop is CASRGPDEQFF. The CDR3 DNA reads TGTGCCAGCAGGGGCCCAGATGAGCAGTTCTTC.

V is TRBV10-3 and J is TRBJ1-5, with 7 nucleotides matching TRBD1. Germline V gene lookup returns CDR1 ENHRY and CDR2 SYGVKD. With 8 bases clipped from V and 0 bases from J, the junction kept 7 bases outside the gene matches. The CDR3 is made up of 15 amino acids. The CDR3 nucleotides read TGTGCCATCGGAGGGACAGTAAATAGCAATCAGCCCCAGCATTTT. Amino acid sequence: CAIGGTVNSNQPQHF.

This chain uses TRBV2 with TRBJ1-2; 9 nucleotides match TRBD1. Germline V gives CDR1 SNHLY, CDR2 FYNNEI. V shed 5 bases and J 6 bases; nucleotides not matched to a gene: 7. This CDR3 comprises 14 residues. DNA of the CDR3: TGTGCCAGCAGTAAACAGGGGGCAAAAGATGGCTACACCTTC. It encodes CASSKQGAKDGYTF.

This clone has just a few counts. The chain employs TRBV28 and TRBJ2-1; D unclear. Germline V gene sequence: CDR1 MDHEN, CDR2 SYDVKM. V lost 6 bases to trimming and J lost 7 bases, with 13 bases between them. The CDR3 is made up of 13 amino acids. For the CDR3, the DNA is TGTGCCAGCAGCCCGGTCCCTAGGAATGAGCAGTTCTTC. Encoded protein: CASSPVPRNEQFF.